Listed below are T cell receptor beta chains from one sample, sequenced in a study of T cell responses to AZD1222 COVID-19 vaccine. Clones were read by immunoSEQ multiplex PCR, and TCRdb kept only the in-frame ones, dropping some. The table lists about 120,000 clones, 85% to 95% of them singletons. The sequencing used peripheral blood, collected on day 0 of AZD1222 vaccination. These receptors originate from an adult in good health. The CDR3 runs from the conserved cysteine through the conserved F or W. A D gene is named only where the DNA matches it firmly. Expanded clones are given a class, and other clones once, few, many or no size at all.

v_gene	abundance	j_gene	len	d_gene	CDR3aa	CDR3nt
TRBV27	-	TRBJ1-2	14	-	CAIVGGASNYGYTF	TGTGCCATTGTGGGGGGGGCATCTAACTATGGCTACACCTTC
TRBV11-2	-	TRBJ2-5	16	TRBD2	CASSVAQGLARETQYF	TGTGCCAGCAGCGTGGCCCAGGGACTAGCGAGAGAGACCCAGTACTTC
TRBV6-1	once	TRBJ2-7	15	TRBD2	CASSLPPSGAYEQYF	TGTGCCAGCAGTTTGCCGCCTAGCGGGGCCTACGAGCAGTACTTC
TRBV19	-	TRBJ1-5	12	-	CASRQDNQPQHF	TGTGCCAGTAGGCAGGATAATCAGCCCCAGCATTTT
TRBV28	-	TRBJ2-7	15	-	CASRNRGRGSYEQYF	TGTGCCAGCAGAAATAGGGGCAGGGGTTCCTACGAGCAGTACTTC
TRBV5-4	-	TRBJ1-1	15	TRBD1	CASELRTGGETEAFF	TGTGCCAGCGAACTAAGGACAGGGGGCGAAACTGAAGCTTTCTTT
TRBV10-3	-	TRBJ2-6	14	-	CAISEGPGANVLTF	TGTGCCATCAGTGAGGGGCCTGGGGCCAACGTCCTGACTTTC
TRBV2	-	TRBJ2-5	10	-	CASREETQYF	TGTGCCAGCAGGGAAGAGACCCAGTACTTC
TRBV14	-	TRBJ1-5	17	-	CASSHEPTRVQDQPQHF	TGTGCCAGCAGCCACGAACCCACACGGGTTCAGGATCAGCCCCAGCATTTT
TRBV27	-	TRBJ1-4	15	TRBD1	CASSESTGSNEKLFF	TGTGCCAGCAGTGAATCGACAGGGTCTAATGAAAAACTGTTTTTT
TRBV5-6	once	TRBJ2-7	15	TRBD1	CASSLKGTGGSEQYF	TGTGCCAGCAGCTTGAAAGGGACAGGTGGTTCCGAGCAGTACTTC
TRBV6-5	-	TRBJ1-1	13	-	CASSSGRLTEAFF	TGTGCCAGCAGCTCCGGTAGACTCACTGAAGCTTTCTTT
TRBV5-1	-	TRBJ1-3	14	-	CASSADLSGNTIYF	TGCGCCAGCAGCGCCGATCTCTCTGGAAACACCATATATTTT
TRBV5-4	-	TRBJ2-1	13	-	CASRPTGSGEQFF	TGTGCCAGCAGACCTACAGGGAGCGGTGAGCAGTTCTTC
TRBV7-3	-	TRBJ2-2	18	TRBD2	CASSLNPGLAGGTGELFF	TGTGCCAGCAGCTTAAACCCCGGACTAGCGGGAGGGACGGGGGAGCTGTTTTTT
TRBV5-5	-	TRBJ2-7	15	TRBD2	CASSLGTSGLYEQYF	TGTGCCAGCAGCTTGGGGACTAGCGGGCTCTACGAGCAGTACTTC
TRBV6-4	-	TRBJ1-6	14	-	CASSDTGTSSPLHF	TGTGCCAGCAGTGACACAGGGACGTCTTCACCCCTCCACTTT
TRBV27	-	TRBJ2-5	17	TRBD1	CASSLYPYGQVQETQYF	TGTGCCAGCAGTTTATACCCCTATGGACAGGTACAAGAGACCCAGTACTTC
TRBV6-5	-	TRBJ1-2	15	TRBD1	CASSHGTGGGYGYTF	TGTGCCAGCAGTCACGGGACAGGGGGCGGCTATGGCTACACCTTC
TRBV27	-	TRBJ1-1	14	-	CASRVVGGVTEAFF	TGTGCCAGCAGGGTGGTGGGGGGCGTCACTGAAGCTTTCTTT
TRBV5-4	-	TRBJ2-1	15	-	CASSLRGGHYNEQFF	TGTGCCAGCAGCTTGAGGGGGGGCCACTACAATGAGCAGTTCTTC
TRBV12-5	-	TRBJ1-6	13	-	CASGLEENSPLHF	TGTGCTAGTGGTTTGGAGGAGAATTCACCCCTCCACTTT
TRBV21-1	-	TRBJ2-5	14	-	CASSVETDQETQYF	TGTGCCAGCAGCGTCGAGACAGACCAAGAGACCCAGTACTTC
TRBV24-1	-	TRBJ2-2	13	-	CATSQETRAELFF	TGTGCCACCAGTCAGGAGACCCGTGCGGAGCTGTTTTTT
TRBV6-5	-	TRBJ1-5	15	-	CASSSHSGVGQPQHF	TGTGCCAGCAGTTCCCACTCAGGGGTCGGGCAGCCCCAGCATTTT
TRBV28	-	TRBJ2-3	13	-	CASSLVGGDTQYF	TGTGCCAGCAGTTTAGTAGGGGGAGATACGCAGTATTTT
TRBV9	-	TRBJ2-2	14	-	CASSVGNSRGELFF	TGTGCCAGCAGCGTAGGAAATAGCAGGGGGGAGCTGTTTTTT
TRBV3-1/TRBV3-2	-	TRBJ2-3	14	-	CASSQLTGSDTQYF	TGTGCCAGCAGCCAACTGACCGGCTCAGATACGCAGTATTTT
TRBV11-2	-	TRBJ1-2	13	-	CASSWEPNYGYTF	TGTGCCAGCAGCTGGGAGCCTAACTATGGCTACACCTTC
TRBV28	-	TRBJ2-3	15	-	CASSPIAVYTDTQYF	TGTGCCAGCAGCCCTATAGCGGTATACACAGATACGCAGTATTTT
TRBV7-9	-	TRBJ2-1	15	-	CASSLVSGSYNEQFF	TGTGCCAGCAGCTTAGTATCGGGAAGCTACAATGAGCAGTTCTTC
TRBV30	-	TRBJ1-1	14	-	CAWNAGYLNTEAFF	TGTGCCTGGAATGCAGGGTACTTGAACACTGAAGCTTTCTTT
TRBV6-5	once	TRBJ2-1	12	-	CASSYSQNEQFF	TGTGCCAGCAGTTACTCGCAAAATGAGCAGTTCTTC
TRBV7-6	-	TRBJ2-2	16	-	CASSLAWGVNTGELFF	TGTGCCAGCAGCTTAGCGTGGGGGGTTAACACCGGGGAGCTGTTTTTT
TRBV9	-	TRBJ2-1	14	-	CASRALSSYNEQFF	TGTGCCAGCAGGGCGCTAAGCTCCTACAATGAGCAGTTCTTC
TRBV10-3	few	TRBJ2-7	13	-	CAIALGLNYEQYF	TGTGCCATCGCTCTAGGACTAAACTACGAGCAGTACTTC
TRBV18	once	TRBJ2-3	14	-	CATSLRETGDTQYF	TGTGCCACCTCGCTACGGGAGACTGGAGATACGCAGTATTTT
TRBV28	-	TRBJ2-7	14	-	CASSSGTPSYEQYF	TGTGCCAGCAGCTCCGGGACTCCCTCCTACGAGCAGTACTTC
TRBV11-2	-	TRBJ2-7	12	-	CASSLAGYEQYF	TGTGCCAGCAGCTTAGCGGGCTACGAGCAGTACTTC
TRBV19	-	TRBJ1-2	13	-	CASSRDFGYGYTF	TGTGCCAGTAGTCGGGACTTCGGCTATGGCTACACCTTC
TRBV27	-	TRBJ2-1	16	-	CASSLSRQGGRNEQFF	TGTGCCAGCAGTTTATCTCGGCAGGGAGGTCGGAATGAGCAGTTCTTC
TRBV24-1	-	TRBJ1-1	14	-	CATSDPRAGTEAFF	TGTGCCACCAGTGATCCCCGGGCGGGTACTGAAGCTTTCTTT
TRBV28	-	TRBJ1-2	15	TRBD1	CAGTHGTGGNYGYTF	TGTGCCGGGACCCACGGGACAGGGGGTAACTATGGCTACACCTTC
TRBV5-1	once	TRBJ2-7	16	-	CASSQGGARSLYEQYF	TGCGCCAGCAGCCAGGGGGGAGCGCGGAGCCTCTACGAGCAGTACTTC
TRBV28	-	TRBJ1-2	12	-	CASKGSNYGYTF	TGTGCCAGCAAGGGCAGCAACTATGGCTACACCTTC
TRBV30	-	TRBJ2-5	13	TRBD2	CAWSPSGSETQYF	TGTGCCTGGTCTCCGAGCGGGAGTGAGACCCAGTACTTC
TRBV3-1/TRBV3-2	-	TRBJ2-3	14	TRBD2	CASSLGLAVDTQYF	TGTGCCAGCAGCTTAGGACTAGCCGTAGATACGCAGTATTTT